The present TCR beta chain was sequenced within a study of blood T cell repertoires in COVID-19. Background on the study: The United States, Italy and Spain were the sources of the acute and convalescent COVID-19 samples. Sources were T cells, B-cell-depleted T cells, or PBMCs; the material itself was cDNA or gDNA.

V was trimmed by 8 bases and J by 0 bases, leaving 18 bases between them. CDR3 length: 16 amino acids. Per the germline V gene, CDR1 is SGHNT and CDR2 is YYREEE (reference sequence). Only a few counts were recorded for this clone. Original processing notes: From reference gene primer amplification, estimates of nucleated cell counts were derived. This table comes from immunoSEQ multiplex PCR, and its TCRdb copy is limited to in-frame clones, with some not included. That table is the source of V, J and clone size, and D and trimming were worked out from the DNA. The table lists about 160,000 clones, about 86% of them singletons.

This receptor was obtained from a woman at least 80 years old with acute or convalescent COVID-19. Sequencing used peripheral blood. This chain joins TRBV5-4 and TRBJ2-1, with D perhaps TRBD2 (5 bases). CDR3 nucleotides: TGTGCCAGTCAGGCGGGCAGCCCGAGCTCCTACAATGAGCAGTTCTTC. This translates into CASQAGSPSSYNEQFF. Drawing the rest from reference TRBV5-4 and TRBJ2-1, the complete variable domain is ETGVTQSPTHLIKTRGQQVTLRCSSQSGHNTVSWYQQALGQGPQFIFQYYREEENGRGNFPPRFSGLQFPNYSSELNVNALELDDSALYLCASQAGSPSSYNEQFFGPGTRLTVL.